Listed here are 8 T cell receptor beta chains from one sample, sequenced in a study of T cell responses to AZD1222 COVID-19 vaccine. Sequenced by immunoSEQ multiplex PCR; TCRdb stores in-frame clones only, minus some. This table has more than 95,000 clones, about nine tenths appearing once. Sequences were derived from peripheral blood, sampled on day 0 of AZD1222 vaccination. The receptors stem from an adult in good health.

The V call is TRBV5-4, the J call TRBJ1-2; D is ambiguous. CDR1 and CDR2 (germline): SGHNT, YYREEE (reference sequence). The CDR3 totals 14 residues. V lost 5 bases, J lost 5 bases, and 16 bases lay in between. CDR3 residues: CASRSVGGRYGYTF. CDR3 bases: TGTGCCAGCAGGTCCGTAGGAGGGAGGTATGGCTACACCTTC. The variable domain in full, completed from reference TRBV5-4 and TRBJ1-2, reads ETGVTQSPTHLIKTRGQQVTLRCSSQSGHNTVSWYQQALGQGPQFIFQYYREEENGRGNFPPRFSGLQFPNYSSELNVNALELDDSALYLCASRSVGGRYGYTFGSGTRLTVV.

This CDR3 reads CASSPIRDRGTEAFF. CDR3 coding DNA: TGTGCCAGCAGCCCCATCCGGGACAGGGGGACTGAAGCTTTCTTT. V is TRBV7-2 and J is TRBJ1-1; 11 bases fit TRBD1. The V gene's germline CDR1 is SGHTA and CDR2 FQGNSA. This CDR3 contains 15 residues. The V gene end was trimmed by 5 bases and the J gene end by 5 bases; junction bases not matched to a gene: 7. Full variable domain (missing parts from reference TRBV7-2 and TRBJ1-1): GAGVSQSPSNKVTEKGKDVELRCDPISGHTALYWYRQSLGQGLEFLIYFQGNSAPDKSGLPSDRFSAERTGGSVSTLTIQRTQQEDSAVYLCASSPIRDRGTEAFFGQGTRLTVV.

The chain uses TRBV9 and TRBJ1-2; D remains ambiguous. V was shortened by 0 bases and J by 7 bases, with 10 bases between the two germline ends. Germline V gene sequence: CDR1 SGDLS, CDR2 YYNGEE. There are 13 residues in the CDR3. The CDR3 region is CASSVGGGVGYTF. The CDR3 region has the DNA TGTGCCAGCAGCGTAGGTGGTGGGGTTGGCTACACCTTC. The full variable domain, in which reference TRBV9 and TRBJ1-2 provide the parts outside the CDR3, is DSGVTQTPKHLITATGQRVTLRCSPRSGDLSVYWYQQSLDQGLQFLIQYYNGEERAKGNILERFSAQQFPDLHSELNLSSLELGDSALYFCASSVGGGVGYTFGSGTRLTVV.

The chain combines TRBV4-3 with TRBJ1-1, with D possibly being TRBD1 (5 bases). The CDR3 has 15 residues. CDR1 is LGHNA and CDR2 is YSLEER in the germline V gene. The V end was cut by 1 base, the J end by 2 bases, with 11 bases between. CDR3 in DNA: TGCGCCAGCAGCCAAGTCACGGGGGTAAACACTGAAGCTTTCTTT. It translates to CASSQVTGVNTEAFF.

V and J are TRBV14 and TRBJ2-3; 8 bases line up with TRBD1. Per the germline V gene, CDR1 is SGHDN and CDR2 is FVKESK. CDR3 size: 16 residues. Germline trimming cut 2 bases from V and 0 bases from J; bases unmatched to any gene: 4. The CDR3 DNA sequence: TGTGCCAGCAGCCAAAACGACAGGGGAAGCACAGATACGCAGTATTTT. Amino acid sequence: CASSQNDRGSTDTQYF. The full variable domain, in which reference TRBV14 and TRBJ2-3 provide the parts outside the CDR3, is EAGVTQFPSHSVIEKGQTVTLRCDPISGHDNLYWYRRVMGKEIKFLLHFVKESKQDESGMPNNRFLAERTGGTYSTLKVQPAELEDSGVYFCASSQNDRGSTDTQYFGPGTRLTVL.

The J gene is TRBJ1-1, the V gene TRBV14; D ambiguous. The germline V and J ends were trimmed by 4 bases and 4 bases, with 13 bases remaining between them. CDR1 and CDR2 from the germline V gene are SGHDN and FVKESK. There are 14 residues in the CDR3. CDR3 nucleotide sequence: TGTGCCAGCAGCCCCCAGGCGTTGTTCACTGAAGCTTTCTTT. It specifies CASSPQALFTEAFF.

The chain has TRBV28 and TRBJ1-5; D is uncertain. The CDR3 sequence is 12 residues long. The ends were cut back, 3 bases at V and 3 bases at J, with 3 bases in the middle. CDR1 and CDR2 from the germline V gene are MDHEN and SYDVKM. In DNA, the CDR3 is TGTGCCAGCAGTTTGATCAATCAGCCCCAGCATTTT. Its translation: CASSLINQPQHF.

This chain uses TRBV9 with TRBJ1-4; D is undetermined. CDR1 and CDR2 from the germline V gene are SGDLS and YYNGEE. Trimming took off 3 bases at V and 3 bases at J, with 12 bases between the two ends. CDR3 size: 15 residues. The DNA of the CDR3 is TGTGCCAGCAGCGCCATGGACCCCCCTAATGAAAAACTGTTTTTT. It translates to CASSAMDPPNEKLFF.